This T cell receptor (beta chain) emerged from a study of response to subunit inactivated influenza vaccine. This clonotype was picked up many times. Antigen: not known. Findings and caveats of the study: The authors suggested that few new T cells are recruited per seasonal influenza vaccination.

Deletions cut 4 bases from V and 1 base from J, with 14 bases between. This CDR3 is built from 16 residues. Per germline, CDR1 SGHRS and CDR2 YFSETQ. TCRdb used MiXCR to reprocess the RT-PCR reads, holding one entry per CDR3 protein. The data contain around 570,000 distinct CDR3 sequences, 7.6% of them singletons. The V call is TRBV5-1, the J call TRBJ1-4; perhaps TRBD1 as D (6 bases). This receptor was obtained from a man between 50 and 70 years old who received an inactivated influenza vaccine. Source: PBMCs from blood, taken less than 30 months after vaccination. CDR3 coding DNA: TGCGCCAGCAGCCTACAGGGAATGGGAACTAATGAAAAACTGTTTTTT. Translated, it gives CASSLQGMGTNEKLFF.